The present T cell receptor (beta chain) was sequenced within a study of blood T cell repertoires in COVID-19. Study background: The United States, Italy and Spain were the sources of the acute and convalescent COVID-19 samples. In each case, the material was cDNA or gDNA derived from T cells, B-cell-depleted T cells, or PBMCs.

Original methodology: The authors estimated nucleated cell counts from reference gene primer amplification. Here immunoSEQ multiplex PCR was the method, and the copy in TCRdb shows in-frame clones only, minus some. V and J calls and clone size are as listed in that table; D and trimming were resolved from the DNA. The sample lists around 320,000 clones, roughly 85% occurring once. The sequence came from a human donor in a cohort sampled during active COVID-19. Sequencing was carried out using peripheral blood.

This CDR3 reads CASSLAGFAVTGANVLTF. The CDR3 DNA reads TGCGCCAGCAGCTTGGCAGGGTTCGCCGTGACTGGGGCCAACGTCCTGACTTTC. V is TRBV5-1 and J is TRBJ2-6, with D possibly matching TRBD1 (5 bases). The CDR3 covers 18 residues. Germline values: CDR1 SGHRS, CDR2 YFSETQ. Trimming shortened V by 0 bases and J by 2 bases, and 15 bases separated the two germline ends. Full variable domain (outside the CDR3, taken from reference TRBV5-1 and TRBJ2-6): KAGVTQTPRYLIKTRGQQVTLSCSPISGHRSVSWYQQTPGQGLQFLFEYFSETQRNKGNFPGRFSGRQFSNSRSEMNVSTLELGDSALYLCASSLAGFAVTGANVLTFGAGSRLTVL.